Listed below are T cell receptor beta chains from one sample, sequenced in a study of Graves' ophthalmopathy and Graves' hyperthyroidism. TCRdb independently ran MiXCR on the multiplex PCR reads; one entry per CDR3 protein. The sample consists of about 550,000 distinct CDR3 sequences, 35% to 45% of them appearing once. Sequencing was done on a sample of peripheral blood or thyroid tissue (not recorded which). Receptors originate from an adult man with Graves' hyperthyroidism. Both conserved end residues are part of each CDR3.

j_gene: TRBJ1-5
v_gene: TRBV6-1
CDR3aa: CASSEDGRGQPQHF

j_gene: TRBJ2-2
v_gene: TRBV24-1
CDR3aa: CATSDSPGQGRLYTGELFF

j_gene: TRBJ2-2
v_gene: TRBV10-3
CDR3aa: CAISDDGGGELFF

j_gene: TRBJ1-1
v_gene: TRBV6-5
CDR3aa: CASSWAGGNTEAFF

j_gene: TRBJ2-7
v_gene: TRBV24-1
CDR3aa: CATSDHQGTYEQYF

j_gene: TRBJ1-2
v_gene: TRBV4-1
CDR3aa: CASSQEQLGQIYGYTF

j_gene: TRBJ1-5
v_gene: TRBV19
CDR3aa: CASSIDGRARGSQPQHF

j_gene: TRBJ1-6
v_gene: TRBV10-3
CDR3aa: CAISESIFGQGNSPLHF

j_gene: TRBJ2-7
v_gene: TRBV29-1
CDR3aa: CSVDGSGSISYEQYF

j_gene: TRBJ1-3
v_gene: TRBV6-6
CDR3aa: CAGGAPSGNTIYF

j_gene: TRBJ2-7
v_gene: TRBV12-3/TRBV12-4
CDR3aa: CASSSSRGRGSYEQYF

j_gene: TRBJ1-1
v_gene: TRBV24-1
CDR3aa: CATSDLSGQGNTEAFF

j_gene: TRBJ1-1
v_gene: TRBV7-6
CDR3aa: CASSLKGQIYTEAFF

j_gene: TRBJ1-2
v_gene: TRBV7-9
CDR3aa: CASSLASTTNYGYTF

j_gene: TRBJ1-3
v_gene: TRBV12-5
CDR3aa: CASGFRSSGHQNTIYF

j_gene: TRBJ2-5
v_gene: TRBV12-3/TRBV12-4
CDR3aa: CASRTGWGRQETQYF

j_gene: TRBJ1-2
v_gene: TRBV29-1
CDR3aa: CSRGLTSPNYGYTF

j_gene: TRBJ2-3
v_gene: TRBV2
CDR3aa: CASSRQDSTDTQYF

j_gene: TRBJ2-5
v_gene: TRBV20-1
CDR3aa: CSARDPQTGYQETQYF

j_gene: TRBJ1-2
v_gene: TRBV12-3/TRBV12-4
CDR3aa: CASSQAPGYTF

j_gene: TRBJ2-3
v_gene: TRBV7-2
CDR3aa: CASSPPTGTDLADTQYF

j_gene: TRBJ1-2
v_gene: TRBV5-1
CDR3aa: CASSLEPADYGYTF

j_gene: TRBJ1-1
v_gene: TRBV10-3
CDR3aa: CASSYSPGTEAFF

j_gene: TRBJ2-5
v_gene: TRBV7-2
CDR3aa: CASSLDGRDAETQYF

j_gene: TRBJ2-7
v_gene: TRBV29-1
CDR3aa: CSASSGTSGGRQYF

j_gene: TRBJ1-5
v_gene: TRBV3-1
CDR3aa: CASSQEGGSQHF

j_gene: TRBJ2-2
v_gene: TRBV7-3
CDR3aa: CASSFVGGAGELFF

j_gene: TRBJ1-3
v_gene: TRBV11-2
CDR3aa: CASSPGTGGGNTIYF

j_gene: TRBJ2-3
v_gene: TRBV29-1
CDR3aa: CSETPGLGTDTQYF

j_gene: TRBJ2-7
v_gene: TRBV7-6
CDR3aa: CASSQEDTPYEQYF

j_gene: TRBJ2-7
v_gene: TRBV7-9
CDR3aa: CASRYELARFSNEQYF

j_gene: TRBJ2-5
v_gene: TRBV18
CDR3aa: CASSPVPGVETQYF

j_gene: TRBJ2-7
v_gene: TRBV20-1
CDR3aa: CSAPRGGATYGDEQYF

j_gene: TRBJ1-5
v_gene: TRBV29-1
CDR3aa: CSVQDSNQPQHF

j_gene: TRBJ2-3
v_gene: TRBV2
CDR3aa: CASKGAPNTQYF

j_gene: TRBJ1-2
v_gene: TRBV9
CDR3aa: CASSQGTRGYTF

j_gene: TRBJ2-5
v_gene: TRBV7-8
CDR3aa: CASSERDRAGETQYF

j_gene: TRBJ1-6
v_gene: TRBV20-1
CDR3aa: CSARDQFPVDYNSPLHF

j_gene: NA
v_gene: TRBV2
CDR3aa: CASSENGLARYNEQFF

j_gene: TRBJ1-6
v_gene: TRBV7-4
CDR3aa: CASSFEGQGRNSPLHF

j_gene: TRBJ2-7
v_gene: TRBV15
CDR3aa: CATSSSSDEQYF